This T cell receptor (beta chain) was recorded in a study of T-cell reconstitution after alpha-beta-depleted transplantation in children. It was with unique molecular identifiers that the TCRbeta library was prepared. TCRdb analysed the PCR reads with MiXCR anew, one entry per CDR3 protein. The sample records more than 500,000 distinct CDR3 sequences, more than 9.5% being singletons. This CDR3 is built from 14 residues. Germline V lookup: CDR1 SNHLY, CDR2 FYNNEI. V was clipped by 7 bases and J by 4 bases; unmatched bases: 6. The starting material was PBMCs, mostly from graft donor cells, obtained 180 days after TCRalphabeta/CD19-depleted stem cell transplant. V gene TRBV2 combines with J gene TRBJ2-2, with TRBD1 matching over 7 bases. This TCR derives from a female patient aged 2 to 10 who had a stem cell transplant for aplastic anemia, so the T cells may come from the graft donor. Written as DNA, the CDR3 is TGTGCCAGCAAAGACAGGGTCCCCACCGGGGAGCTGTTTTTT. Its protein product is CASKDRVPTGELFF.